The 21 T cell receptor beta chains in this list originate from one sample, sequenced in a study of OX40 agonist ivuxolimab in advanced cancers. Clones were read by immunoSEQ multiplex PCR, and TCRdb kept only the in-frame ones, dropping some. The table has approximately 68,000 clones, approximately 90% seen once. This specimen consisted of CD4+ or CD8+ T cells sorted from blood, obtained in a trial of the OX40 agonist ivuxolimab. These receptors were taken from an adult with an advanced solid tumor such as melanoma, head and neck, liver or kidney cancer.

The gene calls are TRBV29-1 and TRBJ2-3, with 8 bases fitting TRBD1. Germline CDR1 is SQVTM and CDR2 is ANQGSEA. The CDR3 contains 14 residues. The V gene end was trimmed by 7 bases and the J gene end by 2 bases; junction bases not matched to a gene: 8. The CDR3 nucleotides are TGCAGCGCCGGACAGGGTCGGCACACAGATACGCAGTATTTT. This codes for CSAGQGRHTDTQYF.

The chain employs TRBV6-5 and TRBJ2-1; 8 positions agree with TRBD1. Germline trimming cut 8 bases from V and 5 bases from J; bases unmatched to any gene: 8. CDR3 length: 14 amino acids. Germline loops: CDR1 MNHEY, CDR2 SVGAGI. In nucleotides, the CDR3 is TGTGCCAGCTTCCCGACAGGGGCGGACAATGAGCAGTTCTTC. Translated: CASFPTGADNEQFF.

This clone was recorded only once. The CDR3 loop is CASSLPVGSPLHF. CDR3 nucleotides: TGTGCCAGCAGCTTACCCGTGGGGTCACCCCTCCACTTT. The V and J genes are TRBV11-1 and TRBJ1-6; D not certain. Germline lookup yields CDR1 SGHAT and CDR2 FQDESV (reference sequence). The CDR3 spans 13 residues. V gave up 2 bases and J gave up 10 bases, with 9 bases separating them.

The rearrangement links TRBV7-9 to TRBJ2-2; 7 positions match TRBD1. Unmatched junction bases numbered 9, after V lost 6 bases and J lost 5 bases. The CDR3 has 15 amino acids. Germline assignment: CDR1 SEHNR and CDR2 FQNEAQ (reference sequence). The CDR3 nucleotides read TGTGCCAGCAGTCTTAGTAAGGGGGCGACCGGGGAGCTGTTTTTT. This sequence encodes CASSLSKGATGELFF.

The chain has TRBV7-9 and TRBJ1-6; a possible D gene is TRBD1 (5 bases). The CDR3 totals 12 residues. The V gene's germline CDR1 is SEHNR and CDR2 FQNEAQ (reference sequence). Trimming pared 5 bases from V and 11 bases from J, leaving 10 bases between. The CDR3 DNA reads as TGTGCCAGCAGCCCGGGGCCCCCACCCCTCCACTTT. Translation gives CASSPGPPPLHF.

The chain is built from TRBV7-9 and TRBJ2-1; D is possibly TRBD1 or TRBD2 (5 bases each). Trimming stripped 2 bases from V and 2 bases from J, with 10 bases between. The germline CDR1 and CDR2 sequences are SEHNR and FQNEAQ (reference sequence). This CDR3 is built from 15 residues. In DNA form, the CDR3 reads TGTGCCAGCAGCTTAAGTGGGGGACCCTACAATGAGCAGTTCTTC. This sequence encodes CASSLSGGPYNEQFF.

The J gene is TRBJ1-2, the V gene TRBV29-1; TRBD1 matches at 10 bases. The CDR3 consists of 16 residues. The V gene's germline CDR1 is SQVTM and CDR2 ANQGSEA. The V segment lost 7 bases and the J segment 2 bases; nucleotides outside the gene matches: 13. The CDR3 DNA follows: TGCAGCGGTGCGTCGGGCGGGACAGGGGTCAACTATGGCTACACCTTC. This gives the protein CSGASGGTGVNYGYTF.

The V gene is TRBV7-3, the J gene TRBJ2-2, with 11 bases matching TRBD1. The J segment lost 7 bases and the V segment lost 5 bases, leaving 3 bases of the junction unmatched. CDR1 and CDR2 from the germline V gene are SGHTA and FQGTGA. The CDR3 contains 14 residues. DNA of the CDR3: TGTGCCAGCAGCAGGACAGGGGGCCACGGGGAGCTGTTTTTT. Residues: CASSRTGGHGELFF.

The CDR3: CASSQGPVTDTQYF. The CDR3 DNA follows: TGCGCCAGCAGCCAGGGACCGGTAACAGATACGCAGTATTTT. The chain recombines TRBV5-1 with TRBJ2-3, with D perhaps given as TRBD1 or TRBD2 (5 bases each). Germline-derived CDR1 and CDR2 are SGHRS and YFSETQ. There are 14 residues in the CDR3. Trimming cost V 4 bases and J 3 bases, with 12 bases left between them.

The CDR3 nucleotides read TGTGCCATCAGTGATGGCTTGATGGGGGCAGGCAGGGAGGCCCGTGTGGCCCAGCATTTT. Protein sequence: CAISDGLMGAGREARVAQHF. The genes are TRBV10-3 and TRBJ1-5; D possibly corresponds to TRBD1 (6 bases). The germline V gene has CDR1 ENHRY and CDR2 SYGVKD. The CDR3 is 20 residues long. V gave up 3 bases and J gave up 11 bases, with 35 bases separating them.

The rearrangement uses TRBV4-1 and TRBJ2-7, with 9 bases lining up with TRBD2. With 4 bases clipped from V and 4 bases from J, the junction kept 8 bases outside the gene matches. The CDR3 has 15 amino acids. The germline V gene has CDR1 MGHRA and CDR2 YSYEKL. The CDR3 region has the DNA TGCGCCAGCAGCCGCATGGGGGCGGGAGGGTACGAGCAGTACTTC. Amino acid sequence: CASSRMGAGGYEQYF.

V usage is TRBV6-5 and J usage is TRBJ2-6; unclear D gene. This CDR3 is 12 amino acids long. Germline V lookup: CDR1 MNHEY, CDR2 SVGAGI. With 8 bases removed from V and 2 bases from J, the gap between germline ends came to 4 bases. CDR3 DNA: TGTGCCAGCGGGGCTGGGGCCAACGTCCTGACTTTC. Translating gives CASGAGANVLTF.

The V gene is TRBV11-2, the J gene TRBJ1-6; weak D call: TRBD1 (6 bases). CDR1 and CDR2 from the germline V gene are SGHAT and FQNNGV. There are 15 residues in the CDR3. V dropped 0 bases and J dropped 9 bases, with 12 bases sitting between them. The CDR3 protein is CASSLDGGASSPLHF. CDR3 nucleotide sequence: TGTGCCAGCAGCTTAGACGGGGGGGCGAGTTCACCCCTCCACTTT.

The gene calls are TRBV7-3 and TRBJ2-5, with D perhaps matching TRBD1 (5 bases). The DNA end lines up better with TRBJ2-7; the J call may be wrong. The germline CDR1 and CDR2 sequences are SGHTA and FQGTGA. This CDR3 comprises 15 residues. The CDR3 spells CASSPQGRASYEQYF. The CDR3 coding sequence is TGTGCCAGCAGCCCACAAGGCAGGGCGTCCTACGAGCAGTACTTC.

The chain is built from TRBV7-8 and TRBJ2-7; D is tentatively TRBD1 or TRBD2 (5 bases each). Per the germline V gene, CDR1 is SGHVS and CDR2 is FQNEAQ. This CDR3 region has 12 residues. The germline V and J ends were trimmed by 5 bases and 5 bases, with 10 bases remaining between them. This CDR3 is CASSRGADEQYF. The CDR3 DNA reads TGTGCCAGCAGCCGAGGGGCGGACGAGCAGTACTTC.

The chain combines TRBV11-1 with TRBJ1-2; D not certain. CDR3 size: 13 residues. Deletions cut 2 bases from V and 7 bases from J, with 11 bases between. Germline CDR1 and CDR2: SGHAT and FQDESV (reference sequence). CDR3 sequence reads: CASSLLRSGGYTF. DNA for the CDR3: TGTGCCAGCAGCTTACTCAGATCGGGTGGCTACACCTTC.

The V and J genes are TRBV4-1 and TRBJ2-3; 9 nucleotides agree with TRBD2. Germline V CDR1 and CDR2: MGHRA, YSYEKL. Trimming at V came to 2 bases and at J to 5 bases, leaving 11 bases not matched to a gene. This CDR3 is built from 17 residues. CDR3 DNA: TGCGCCAGCAGCCAATCTTTGGCGGGGGGGTTTCTAGATACGCAGTATTTT. It codes for CASSQSLAGGFLDTQYF.

J is TRBJ2-1 and V is TRBV5-3, with D possibly matching TRBD1 (6 bases). TRBV5-3 is assigned to the ORF class and has an uncertain function. There are 12 residues in the CDR3. In DNA form, the CDR3 reads TGTGAAGGACAGAGCTCCTACAATGAGCAGTTCTTC. Its protein product is CEGQSSYNEQFF.

This sequence joins TRBV15 and TRBJ2-3; 14 positions agree with TRBD2. Per the germline V gene, CDR1 is LNHNV and CDR2 is YYDKDF (reference sequence). This CDR3 is built from 18 residues. The ends lost 5 bases at V and 2 bases at J; junction bases unmatched: 9. The CDR3 coding sequence is TGTGCCACCAGCCTGACTAGCGGGGGGGGTATGGTCACAGATACGCAGTATTTT. It translates to CATSLTSGGGMVTDTQYF. Using reference TRBV15 and TRBJ2-3 for the parts outside the CDR3, the full variable domain is DAMVIQNPRYQVTQFGKPVTLSCSQTLNHNVMYWYQQKSSQAPKLLFHYYDKDFNNEADTPDNFQSRRPNTSFCFLDIRSPGLGDTAMYLCATSLTSGGGMVTDTQYFGPGTRLTVL.

The J gene is TRBJ1-1, the V gene TRBV7-3; D is unclear. CDR3 length: 15 amino acids. In germline, CDR1 is SGHTA, CDR2 FQGTGA. V lost 2 bases, J lost 7 bases, and 17 bases lay in between. The CDR3 region is CASSLFAEPQSEAFF. DNA of the CDR3: TGTGCCAGCAGCTTATTCGCAGAGCCACAGAGTGAAGCTTTCTTT. Full variable domain (outside the CDR3, taken from reference TRBV7-3 and TRBJ1-1): GAGVSQTPSNKVTEKGKYVELRCDPISGHTALYWYRQSLGQGPEFLIYFQGTGAADDSGLPNDRFFAVRPEGSVSTLKIQRTERGDSAVYLCASSLFAEPQSEAFFGQGTRLTVV.

The rearrangement links TRBV7-9 to TRBJ1-2; weak D call: TRBD1 (5 bases). The CDR3 contains 14 residues. Trimming took 5 bases from V and 8 from J, leaving 18 bases between them. CDR1 and CDR2 (germline): SEHNR, FQNEAQ (reference sequence). The CDR3 loop is CASSRPGAVGGYTF. Written as DNA, the CDR3 is TGTGCCAGCAGCCGCCCTGGGGCAGTAGGAGGCTACACCTTC.